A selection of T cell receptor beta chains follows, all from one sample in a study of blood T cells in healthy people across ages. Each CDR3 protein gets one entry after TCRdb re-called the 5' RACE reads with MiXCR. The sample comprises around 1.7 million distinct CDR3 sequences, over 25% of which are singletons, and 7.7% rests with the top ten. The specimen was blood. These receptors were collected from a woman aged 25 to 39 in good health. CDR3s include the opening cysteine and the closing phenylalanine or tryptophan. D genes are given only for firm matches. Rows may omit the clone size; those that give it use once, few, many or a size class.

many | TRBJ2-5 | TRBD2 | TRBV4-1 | TGCGCCAGCAGCCCGAGCGGGGGAAGCCAAGAGACCCAGTACTTC | CASSPSGGSQETQYF
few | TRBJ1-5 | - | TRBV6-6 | TGTGCCAGCAGTTACGCTCATCGGACATTTAGCAATCAGCCCCAGCATTTT | CASSYAHRTFSNQPQHF
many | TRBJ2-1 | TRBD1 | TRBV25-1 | TGTGCCAGCAGTGATCTTCGGACAGGGGACCTATCCGAGCAGTTCTTC | CASSDLRTGDLSEQFF
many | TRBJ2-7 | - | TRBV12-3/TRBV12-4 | TGTGCCAGCAGGAAGAACACGGGGAACTCCTACGAGCAGTACTTC | CASRKNTGNSYEQYF
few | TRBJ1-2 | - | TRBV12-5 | TGTGCTAGTGGCGAGAACTATGGCTACACCTTC | CASGENYGYTF
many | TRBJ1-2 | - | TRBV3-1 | TGTGCCAGCAGCCAAAGTGTGGGGGGCAGAGGCTACACCTTC | CASSQSVGGRGYTF
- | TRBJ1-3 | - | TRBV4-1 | TGCGCCAGCAGCCAAGCCCAAGGCACCATATATTTT | CASSQAQGTIYF
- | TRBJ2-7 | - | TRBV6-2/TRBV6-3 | TGTGCCAGCAGAACGGAGCGCTCCTACGAGCAGTACTTC | CASRTERSYEQYF
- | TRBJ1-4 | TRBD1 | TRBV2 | TGTGCCAGCAGAGACGACAGGGCCCTGTTTTTT | CASRDDRALFF
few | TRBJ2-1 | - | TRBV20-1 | TGCAGTGCTGGCCAAGGGGGGGGATCCTACAATGAGCAGTTCTTC | CSAGQGGGSYNEQFF
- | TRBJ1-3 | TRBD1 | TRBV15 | TGTGCCACCCAACCGGGAGGGGGCGTTGGAAACACCATATATTTT | CATQPGGGVGNTIYF
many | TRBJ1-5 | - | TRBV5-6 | TGTGCCAGCAGCTTGGGGCGGCGGCAGCCCCAGCATTTT | CASSLGRRQPQHF
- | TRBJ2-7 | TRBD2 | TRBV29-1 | TGCAGCGTTGAAGCCGTAGCGGGGGACTCCTACGAGCAGTACTTC | CSVEAVAGDSYEQYF
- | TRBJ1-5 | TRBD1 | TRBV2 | TGTGCCAGCAGTGAATCGCAGGGGGCCAATCAGCCCCAGCATTTT | CASSESQGANQPQHF
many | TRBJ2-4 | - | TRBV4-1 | TGCGCCAGCAGCAGTCCCCTTGACAAAAACATTCAGTACTTC | CASSSPLDKNIQYF
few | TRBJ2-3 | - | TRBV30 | TGTGCCTGGAGGGCTTTCACAGATACGCAGTATTTT | CAWRAFTDTQYF
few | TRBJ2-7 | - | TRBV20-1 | TGCAGTGCCACGGACCAGCTCTACGAGCAGTACTTC | CSATDQLYEQYF
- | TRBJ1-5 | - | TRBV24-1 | TGTGCCACCAGTGATTGGCCGGATCAGCCCCAGCATTTT | CATSDWPDQPQHF
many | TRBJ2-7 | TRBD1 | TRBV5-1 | TGTGCCAGCAGCCTAGGACAGGGGTTTACTTACGAGCAGTACTTC | CASSLGQGFTYEQYF
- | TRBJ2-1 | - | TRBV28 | TGTGCCAGCATTACGGACAGATCATACAATGAGCGGTTCTTC | CASITDRSYNERFF
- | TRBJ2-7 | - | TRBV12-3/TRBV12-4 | TGTGCCAGCAGCATGCAATGGGACAAGGGCTCCTACGAGCAGTACTTC | CASSMQWDKGSYEQYF
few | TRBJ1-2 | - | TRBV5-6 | TGTGCCAGCAGCTTCTGGGGGCCCAACTATGGCTACACCTTC | CASSFWGPNYGYTF
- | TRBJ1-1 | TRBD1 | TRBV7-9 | TGTGCCAGCAGCGACCAACGGACAGGGGGCAACGAAGCTTTCTTT | CASSDQRTGGNEAFF
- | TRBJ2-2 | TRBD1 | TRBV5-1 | TGCGCCAGCAGCACCACAGGGGGTGTGACCGGGGAGCTGTTTTTT | CASSTTGGVTGELFF
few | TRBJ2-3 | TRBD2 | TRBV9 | TGTGCCAGCAGCGTGACGGGACTAGGCGGGGATACGCAGTATTTT | CASSVTGLGGDTQYF
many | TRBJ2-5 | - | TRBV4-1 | TGCGCCAGCAGCCAAGATACGGGCCGCCAAACCCAGTACTTC | CASSQDTGRQTQYF
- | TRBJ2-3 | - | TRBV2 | TGTGCCAGCAGTGATTCCGGCCCGAGGGAAGATACGCAGTATTTT | CASSDSGPREDTQYF
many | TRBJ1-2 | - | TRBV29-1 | TGCAGCGTTGAACAGAACTATGGCTACACCTTC | CSVEQNYGYTF
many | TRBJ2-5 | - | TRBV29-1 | TGCAGCGTTGAAGAGGGACGGCAAGAGACCCAGTACTTC | CSVEEGRQETQYF
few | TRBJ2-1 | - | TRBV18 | TGTGCCAGCTCACCACGGGGTTCGGAAAACAATGAGCAGTTCTTC | CASSPRGSENNEQFF
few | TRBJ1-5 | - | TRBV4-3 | TGCGCCAGCAGCCAAGGCGCGTGGGAGCCCCAGCATTTT | CASSQGAWEPQHF
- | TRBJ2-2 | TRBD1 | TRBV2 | TGTGCCAGCAGTGGACAGGGGGCCGGCGTAGGGGAGCTGTTTTTT | CASSGQGAGVGELFF
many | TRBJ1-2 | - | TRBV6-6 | TGTGCCAGCAGCGTAGGACGGACTTATGGCTACACCTTC | CASSVGRTYGYTF
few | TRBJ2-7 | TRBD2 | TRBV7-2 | TGTGCCAGCAGCTTTGTAGTAGCGGGGGGAACCAGATCCTACGAGCAGTACTTC | CASSFVVAGGTRSYEQYF
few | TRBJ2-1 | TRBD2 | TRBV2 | TGTGCCAGCAGTGAACAGCGGGGGGGAATGAATGAGCAGTTCTTC | CASSEQRGGMNEQFF
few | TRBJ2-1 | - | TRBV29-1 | TGCAGCGTTGCCAGGGTAACCTACAATGAGCAGTTCTTC | CSVARVTYNEQFF
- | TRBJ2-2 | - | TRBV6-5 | TGTGCCAGCGGAAGGACAGTTAACACCGGGGAGCTGTTTTTT | CASGRTVNTGELFF
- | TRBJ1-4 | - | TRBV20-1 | TGCAGTGCTAGAGATGGACGGGAAAATGAAAAACTGTTTTTT | CSARDGRENEKLFF
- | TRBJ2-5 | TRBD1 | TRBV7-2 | TGTGCCAGCAGCTTACAGACAGGGACCCAAGAGACCCAGTACTTC | CASSLQTGTQETQYF
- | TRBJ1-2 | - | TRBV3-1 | TGTGCCAGCAGCCCCGCCTCCGCGGACTACACCTTC | CASSPASADYTF
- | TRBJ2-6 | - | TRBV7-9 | TGTGCCAGCAGCTTTTATCGGGCTGGGGCCAACGCCCGGACTTTC | CASSFYRAGANARTF
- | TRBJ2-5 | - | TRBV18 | TGTGCCAGCTCACCAATCGCCTTAGGGTCGCAAGAGACCCAGTACTTC | CASSPIALGSQETQYF
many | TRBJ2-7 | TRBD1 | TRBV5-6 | TGTGCCAGCAGCCTACAGGGGCCGGCTTCTCTAGGCGAGCAGTACTTC | CASSLQGPASLGEQYF
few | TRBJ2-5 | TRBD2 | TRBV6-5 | TGTGCCAGCAGTTACGCCGGGGGGGTCCAAGAGACCCAGTACTTC | CASSYAGGVQETQYF
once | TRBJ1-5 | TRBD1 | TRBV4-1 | TGCGCCAGCAGCGTCCGGGACAGGGCTAGCAATCAGCCCCAGCATTTT | CASSVRDRASNQPQHF
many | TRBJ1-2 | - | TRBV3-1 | TGTGCCAGCAGTCGGACAGTGAACTATGGCTACACCTTC | CASSRTVNYGYTF
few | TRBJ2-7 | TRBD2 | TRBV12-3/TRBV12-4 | TGTGCCAGCAGCCAAGCGGGAGGGCTCCATCAGTACTTC | CASSQAGGLHQYF
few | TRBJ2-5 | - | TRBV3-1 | TGTGCCAGCAGCCAAGAGGGGGGTGGGGCCCAGTACTTC | CASSQEGGGAQYF
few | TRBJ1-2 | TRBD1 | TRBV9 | TGTGCCAGCAGCGTACGTGGAAACAGGGGACGAAACTATGGCTACACCTTC | CASSVRGNRGRNYGYTF
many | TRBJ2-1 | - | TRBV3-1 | TGTGCCAGCAGCCAACGGGGCAACTACAATGAGCAGTTCTTC | CASSQRGNYNEQFF
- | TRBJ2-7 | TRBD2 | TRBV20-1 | TGCAGTGCTAGAGATATGCGGGAGGGCCTCTACGAGCAGTACTTC | CSARDMREGLYEQYF
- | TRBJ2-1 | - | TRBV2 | TGTGCCAGCAGTGAACAGCGGAACTCCTACAATGAGCAGTTCTTC | CASSEQRNSYNEQFF
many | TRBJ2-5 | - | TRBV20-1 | TGCAGTGCTAGGGTCCCGGGGTTCCAAGAGACCCAGTACTTC | CSARVPGFQETQYF
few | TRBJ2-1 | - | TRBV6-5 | TGTGCCAGCAGTCCCTGGGGTACGCCCTACAATGAGCAGTTCTTC | CASSPWGTPYNEQFF